These T cell receptor beta chains were read from a single sample in a study of T cells in Graves' hyperthyroidism and ophthalmopathy. TCRdb re-called the multiplex PCR reads with MiXCR, one entry per CDR3 protein. The sample has under 300,000 distinct CDR3 sequences, 13% to 15% seen once; the top ten hold 30% to 35%. The sequenced sample was blood. These receptors all stem from a woman in her forties or fifties with Graves' hyperthyroidism that later progressed to Graves' ophthalmopathy. The CDR3 runs from the conserved cysteine through the conserved F or W. D genes are given only for firm matches. Clone size is given for some rows only: seen once, a few or many times, or a class if the clone is expanded.

d_gene: -
abundance: many
v_gene: TRBV28
j_gene: TRBJ1-1
CDR3nt: TGTGCCAGCAGTTTAGGGGGGACGGAGGCATTGGGGGGGACTTTCTTT
CDR3aa: CASSLGGTEALGGTFF

d_gene: -
abundance: few
v_gene: TRBV27
j_gene: TRBJ1-5
CDR3nt: TGTGCCAGCAGCAGGGGTTTAAATCAGCCCCAGCATTTT
CDR3aa: CASSRGLNQPQHF

d_gene: -
abundance: -
v_gene: TRBV2
j_gene: TRBJ1-1
CDR3nt: TGTGCCAGCAGAGTCGACAGGAACACTGAAGCTTTCTTT
CDR3aa: CASRVDRNTEAFF

d_gene: -
abundance: few
v_gene: TRBV5-1
j_gene: TRBJ2-2
CDR3nt: TGCGCCAGCAGCCAGGCGTGGGAGCTGTTTTTT
CDR3aa: CASSQAWELFF

d_gene: -
abundance: -
v_gene: TRBV7-9
j_gene: TRBJ1-1
CDR3nt: TGTGCCAGCAGCTTAGGGGTATTAGACACTGAAGCTTTCTTT
CDR3aa: CASSLGVLDTEAFF

d_gene: -
abundance: many
v_gene: TRBV18
j_gene: TRBJ1-2
CDR3nt: TGTGCCAGCTCACCACTGCAGGGCAACTATGGCTACACCTTC
CDR3aa: CASSPLQGNYGYTF

d_gene: TRBD2
abundance: few
v_gene: TRBV6-2/TRBV6-3
j_gene: TRBJ2-2
CDR3nt: TGTGCCAGCAGCCCACTAGCGGGAGTCACCGAGGAGCTGTTTTTT
CDR3aa: CASSPLAGVTEELFF

d_gene: -
abundance: few
v_gene: TRBV9
j_gene: TRBJ1-1
CDR3nt: TGTGCCAGCAGCGCACTGGGCACTGAAGCTTTCTTT
CDR3aa: CASSALGTEAFF

d_gene: -
abundance: many
v_gene: TRBV3-1
j_gene: TRBJ1-1
CDR3nt: TGTGCCAGCAGTTCCGTGGGGGGAATCACTGAAGCTTTCTTT
CDR3aa: CASSSVGGITEAFF

d_gene: TRBD1
abundance: -
v_gene: TRBV6-1
j_gene: TRBJ2-3
CDR3nt: TGTGCCAGCAGCCGACAGGGGGCGCCTACAGATACGCAGTATTTT
CDR3aa: CASSRQGAPTDTQYF

d_gene: -
abundance: few
v_gene: TRBV19
j_gene: TRBJ2-2
CDR3nt: TGTGCCAGTAGGGTCAGGCTGAACACCGGGGAGCTGTTTTTT
CDR3aa: CASRVRLNTGELFF

d_gene: TRBD2
abundance: few
v_gene: TRBV9
j_gene: TRBJ2-7
CDR3nt: TGTGCCAGCAGCGTAGGGGGTAGCGGGGTCTCCTACGAGCAGTACTTC
CDR3aa: CASSVGGSGVSYEQYF

d_gene: TRBD2
abundance: -
v_gene: TRBV3-1
j_gene: TRBJ2-1
CDR3nt: TGTGCCAGCAGCCAAGATCGGGCTAGCGGGAGAAGGTTCTTTTTTGATGAGCAGTTCTTC
CDR3aa: CASSQDRASGRRFFFDEQFF

d_gene: TRBD2
abundance: -
v_gene: TRBV28
j_gene: TRBJ2-1
CDR3nt: TGTGCCAGCAGGGGGACTAGCGGCGGCCGGAATTTCAATGAGCAGTTCTTC
CDR3aa: CASRGTSGGRNFNEQFF

d_gene: -
abundance: many
v_gene: TRBV7-9
j_gene: TRBJ2-7
CDR3nt: TGTGCCAGCAGCGCCGTTCCAGGGGCTTCTAACTACGAGCAGTACTTC
CDR3aa: CASSAVPGASNYEQYF

d_gene: -
abundance: many
v_gene: TRBV5-1
j_gene: TRBJ1-1
CDR3nt: TGCGCCAGCAGCCGGAATAGGGGCTTGAACACTGAAGCTTTCTTT
CDR3aa: CASSRNRGLNTEAFF

d_gene: TRBD2
abundance: many
v_gene: TRBV6-2/TRBV6-3
j_gene: TRBJ2-5
CDR3nt: TGTGCCAGCAGGCTAGCGGGAGGAGAGACCCAGTACTTC
CDR3aa: CASRLAGGETQYF

d_gene: -
abundance: many
v_gene: TRBV24-1
j_gene: TRBJ2-3
CDR3nt: TGTGCCACCAGTGACTCTACGACTACAGATACGCAGTATTTT
CDR3aa: CATSDSTTTDTQYF

d_gene: -
abundance: -
v_gene: TRBV12-3/TRBV12-4
j_gene: TRBJ1-2
CDR3nt: TGTGCCTCCCGTCTGTGGGGATTGGACTATGGCTACACCTTC
CDR3aa: CASRLWGLDYGYTF

d_gene: TRBD1
abundance: many
v_gene: TRBV18
j_gene: TRBJ1-2
CDR3nt: TGTGCCAGCTCGCAACAGGGGGGAAATGGCTACACCTTC
CDR3aa: CASSQQGGNGYTF

d_gene: -
abundance: few
v_gene: TRBV7-6
j_gene: TRBJ1-1
CDR3nt: TGTGCCAGCAGCCCATTCGGGACATTGAAGAGAAGCACTGAAGCTTTCTTT
CDR3aa: CASSPFGTLKRSTEAFF

d_gene: TRBD1
abundance: few
v_gene: TRBV2
j_gene: TRBJ1-5
CDR3nt: TGTGCCAGCAGCGAAGGGACAGGCGGGCAGCCCCAGCATTTT
CDR3aa: CASSEGTGGQPQHF

d_gene: -
abundance: -
v_gene: TRBV5-5
j_gene: TRBJ1-6
CDR3nt: TGTGCCAGCAGCTCCCCCGAGAATTCACCCCTCCACTTT
CDR3aa: CASSSPENSPLHF

d_gene: -
abundance: many
v_gene: TRBV9
j_gene: TRBJ2-7
CDR3nt: TGTGCCAGCAGCCCCCGGGGACCCCACGAGCAGTACTTC
CDR3aa: CASSPRGPHEQYF

d_gene: -
abundance: many
v_gene: TRBV6-1
j_gene: TRBJ2-1
CDR3nt: TGTGCCAGCAGTATCCGGGACTTCGACAATGAGCAGTTCTTC
CDR3aa: CASSIRDFDNEQFF

d_gene: TRBD2
abundance: -
v_gene: TRBV20-1
j_gene: TRBJ2-1
CDR3nt: TGCAGTGCCTCGACTAGCAGAATCTCCAATGAGCAGTTCTTC
CDR3aa: CSASTSRISNEQFF

d_gene: -
abundance: -
v_gene: TRBV5-1
j_gene: TRBJ1-5
CDR3nt: TGCGCCAGCAGCTTGGGACCGAGAAGTAATCAGCCCCAGCATTTT
CDR3aa: CASSLGPRSNQPQHF

d_gene: -
abundance: many
v_gene: TRBV28
j_gene: TRBJ2-6
CDR3nt: TGTGCCAGCAGTCCACAGGGACTTTACTCTGGGGCCAACGTCCTGACTTTC
CDR3aa: CASSPQGLYSGANVLTF

d_gene: TRBD1
abundance: many
v_gene: TRBV28
j_gene: TRBJ1-4
CDR3nt: TGTGCCAGCAGTTCGGCGACAGGGGAGGATGAAAAACTGTTTTTT
CDR3aa: CASSSATGEDEKLFF

d_gene: -
abundance: -
v_gene: TRBV4-2
j_gene: TRBJ2-3
CDR3nt: TGTGCCAGCAGCTCCAGGGGGGAGGGCACAGATACGCAGTATTTT
CDR3aa: CASSSRGEGTDTQYF

d_gene: TRBD1
abundance: many
v_gene: TRBV12-3/TRBV12-4
j_gene: TRBJ1-5
CDR3nt: TGTGCCAGCAGGACCCGGGACAGACATCAGCCCCAGCATTTT
CDR3aa: CASRTRDRHQPQHF

d_gene: -
abundance: -
v_gene: TRBV10-1
j_gene: TRBJ2-1
CDR3nt: TGCGCCAGGACAAACAGGGTGTATGAGCAGTTCTTC
CDR3aa: CARTNRVYEQFF

d_gene: TRBD2
abundance: -
v_gene: TRBV20-1
j_gene: TRBJ2-2
CDR3nt: TGCAGTGCTAGAGATTGGACTAGACCTAACACCGGGGAGCTGTTTTTT
CDR3aa: CSARDWTRPNTGELFF

d_gene: -
abundance: few
v_gene: TRBV20-1
j_gene: TRBJ1-4
CDR3nt: TGCAGTGCTAGACTCCAGGAGCAGCGAAAACTGTTTTTT
CDR3aa: CSARLQEQRKLFF

d_gene: -
abundance: -
v_gene: TRBV30
j_gene: TRBJ1-6
CDR3nt: TGTGCCTGGAAGGGGACCCAGGGGATTGAATCCTATAATTCACCCCTCCACTTT
CDR3aa: CAWKGTQGIESYNSPLHF

d_gene: -
abundance: -
v_gene: TRBV20-1
j_gene: TRBJ2-7
CDR3nt: TGCAGTGCTAGAGAGTTTTCCTACGAGCAGTACTTC
CDR3aa: CSAREFSYEQYF

d_gene: TRBD1
abundance: few
v_gene: TRBV18
j_gene: TRBJ1-2
CDR3nt: TGTGCCAGCTCACCGAAAGGAGGGGGCGACTATGGCTACACCTTC
CDR3aa: CASSPKGGGDYGYTF

d_gene: -
abundance: -
v_gene: TRBV19
j_gene: TRBJ2-1
CDR3nt: TGTGCCAGTAGTCCTAGGACCCCTCGGGGGGAGCAGTTCTTC
CDR3aa: CASSPRTPRGEQFF

d_gene: -
abundance: many
v_gene: TRBV11-2
j_gene: TRBJ2-2
CDR3nt: TGTGCCAGCAGCTTAGTACCCGGGGAGCTGTTTTTT
CDR3aa: CASSLVPGELFF

d_gene: -
abundance: many
v_gene: TRBV28
j_gene: TRBJ2-1
CDR3nt: TGTGCCAGCAGTCCTCGCTACAATGAGCAGTTCTTC
CDR3aa: CASSPRYNEQFF

d_gene: -
abundance: -
v_gene: TRBV10-3
j_gene: TRBJ2-1
CDR3nt: TGTGCCACCTACCTCCATGAGCAGTTCTTC
CDR3aa: CATYLHEQFF